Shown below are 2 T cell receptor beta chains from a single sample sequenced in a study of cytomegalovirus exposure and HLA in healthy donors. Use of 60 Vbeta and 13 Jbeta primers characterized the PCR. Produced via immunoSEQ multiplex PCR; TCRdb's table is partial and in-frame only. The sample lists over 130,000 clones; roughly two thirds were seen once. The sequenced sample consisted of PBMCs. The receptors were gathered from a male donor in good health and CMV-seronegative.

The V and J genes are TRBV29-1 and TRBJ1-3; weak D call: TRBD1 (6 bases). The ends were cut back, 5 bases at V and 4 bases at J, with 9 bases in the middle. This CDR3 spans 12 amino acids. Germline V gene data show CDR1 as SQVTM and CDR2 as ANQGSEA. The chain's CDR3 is CSVRTEGNTIYF. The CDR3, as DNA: TGCAGCGTTAGGACAGAAGGAAACACCATATATTTT.

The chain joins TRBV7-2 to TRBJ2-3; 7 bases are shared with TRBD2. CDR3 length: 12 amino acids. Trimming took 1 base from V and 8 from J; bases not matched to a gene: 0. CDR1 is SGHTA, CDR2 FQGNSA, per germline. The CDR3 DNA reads TGTGCCAGCAGCTTAGGGGGGGGTACGCAGTATTTT. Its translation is CASSLGGGTQYF.